These 18 T cell receptor beta chains came from one sample sequenced in a study of control samples from healthy donors and cancer patients. Method: immunoSEQ multiplex PCR; TCRdb's copy keeps in-frame clones and lacks some. The table records roughly 76,000 clones, over 90% of them present only once. Source material: blood. The receptors stem from a young woman in good health.

V usage is TRBV27 and J usage is TRBJ2-2; TRBD2 matches at 8 bases. The V segment lost 6 bases and the J segment 7 bases; nucleotides outside the gene matches: 13. Germline lookup yields CDR1 MNHEY and CDR2 SMNVEV (reference sequence). The CDR3 is made up of 16 amino acids. The DNA of the CDR3 is TGTGCCAGCAGAGCGGGGGCTACTACCCTCTTCGGGGAGCTGTTTTTT. This translates into CASRAGATTLFGELFF.

J is TRBJ2-5 and V is TRBV2, with D perhaps assigned TRBD1 or TRBD2 (5 bases each). Trimming cost V 8 bases and J 4 bases, with 8 bases left between them. The CDR3 length is 11 residues. Germline V gene sequence: CDR1 SNHLY, CDR2 FYNNEI. For the CDR3, the DNA is TGTGCCAGCCGGGACGCAGAGACCCAGTACTTC. It encodes CASRDAETQYF.

The gene calls are TRBV6-1 and TRBJ1-2; D unclear. The CDR3 runs 14 residues. CDR1 is MNHNS, CDR2 SASEGT, per germline. V lost 7 bases and J 6 bases, leaving 18 bases between the germline ends. The CDR3 region is CASKTAVVWDGYTF. CDR3 sequence (DNA): TGTGCCAGCAAGACGGCAGTAGTCTGGGATGGCTACACCTTC.

V usage is TRBV29-1 and J usage is TRBJ2-1; 8 bases align to TRBD2. Germline lookup yields CDR1 SQVTM and CDR2 ANQGSEA. The J segment lost 8 bases and the V segment lost 3 bases, leaving 12 bases of the junction unmatched. The CDR3 totals 15 residues. The CDR3 region has the DNA TGCAGCGTTGAGACGGCGGGGGGCCCGTCCGATGAGCAGTTCTTC. This gives the protein CSVETAGGPSDEQFF.

The chain recombines TRBV6-6 with TRBJ2-1, with D possibly called TRBD1 or TRBD2 (5 bases each). Trimming took off 2 bases at V and 3 bases at J, with 11 bases between the two ends. The CDR3 is made up of 15 amino acids. The germline CDR1 and CDR2 sequences are MNHNY and SVGAGI (reference sequence). The CDR3 bases are TGTGCCAGCAGTTACGTGGGGGTTGGCTACAATGAGCAGTTCTTC. Its protein product is CASSYVGVGYNEQFF.

The rearrangement links TRBV14 to TRBJ2-3, with D perhaps assigned TRBD1 or TRBD2 (6 bases each). This CDR3 has 16 residues. CDR1 and CDR2 (germline): SGHDN, FVKESK. Deletions cut 0 bases from V and 5 bases from J, with 15 bases between. CDR3 sequence reads: CASSQDRRGRGDTQYF. The CDR3 DNA reads as TGTGCCAGCAGCCAAGATCGCCGGGGGCGGGGAGATACGCAGTATTTT.

Concerning this clone itself: One end of the junction fails to match germline, which may point to a read error. The chain uses TRBV24-1 and TRBJ2-7, with 10 bases that match TRBD1. CDR3 length equals 14 residues. Germline V gene sequence: CDR1 KGHDR, CDR2 SFDVKD. CDR3 loop: CATRDSGQGGEQYF. CDR3 bases: TGTGCCACCAGGGATTCAGGACAGGGGGGCGAGCAGTACTTC.

The chain has TRBV7-6 and TRBJ2-3; the match to TRBD2 covers 12 bases. Germline lookup yields CDR1 SGHVS and CDR2 FNYEAQ. V lost 5 bases to trimming and J lost 1 base; unmatched junction nucleotides: 7. The CDR3 covers 17 residues. CDR3 residues: CASSPRTSGEGTDTQYF. CDR3 nucleotide sequence: TGTGCCAGCAGCCCCCGGACTAGCGGGGAAGGCACAGATACGCAGTATTTT.

The V gene is TRBV9, the J gene TRBJ1-5; D remains unclear. Germline CDR1 reads SGDLS; CDR2 reads YYNGEE. The CDR3 consists of 15 residues. V lost 5 bases to trimming and J lost 2 bases, with 14 bases between them. CDR3 sequence: CASRQRSRGNQPQHF. In nucleotides, the CDR3 is TGTGCCAGCAGGCAACGGAGCCGGGGCAATCAGCCCCAGCATTTT.

This rearrangement joins TRBV7-9 to TRBJ2-7, with TRBD2 as a possible D gene (5 bases). The CDR3 length is 15 residues. The V gene lost 5 bases and the J gene lost 0 bases, with 14 bases spanning the gap. In germline, CDR1 is SEHNR, CDR2 FQNEAQ (reference sequence). The CDR3 here is CASSLAGSRSYEQYF. The CDR3 nucleotides read TGTGCCAGCAGCCTGGCGGGCAGTCGCTCCTACGAGCAGTACTTC. The full variable domain, in which reference TRBV7-9 and TRBJ2-7 provide the parts outside the CDR3, is DTGVSQNPRHKITKRGQNVTFRCDPISEHNRLYWYRQTLGQGPEFLTYFQNEAQLEKSRLLSDRFSAERPKGSFSTLEIQRTEQGDSAMYLCASSLAGSRSYEQYFGPGTRLTVT.

This rearrangement joins TRBV3-1 (or the pseudogene TRBV3-2) to TRBJ2-1, with 11 bases lining up with TRBD2. There are 15 residues in the CDR3. The germline V gene has CDR1 LGHDT and CDR2 YNNKEL (reference sequence). The V and J ends lost 4 bases and 7 bases, in that order; junction bases with no gene match: 6. CDR3 loop: CASSPLAGGPNEQFF. The CDR3 DNA follows: TGTGCCAGCAGCCCGCTAGCGGGAGGCCCGAATGAGCAGTTCTTC.

The rearrangement joins TRBV7-2 to TRBJ1-1; no definite D call. Germline CDR1 is SGHTA and CDR2 is FQGNSA. The V end was cut by 1 base, the J end by 2 bases, with 8 bases between. This CDR3 is built from 14 residues. The CDR3 is CASSLDGPNTEAFF. In DNA, the CDR3 is TGTGCCAGCAGCTTAGACGGACCTAACACTGAAGCTTTCTTT.

The genes are TRBV5-5 and TRBJ1-6; D uncertain. Germline V gives CDR1 SGHKS, CDR2 YYEKEE (reference sequence). The CDR3 runs 13 residues. V lost 0 bases and J lost 7, with 5 bases in between. The CDR3 nucleotides are TGTGCCAGCAGCTTGGCCTCGAATTCACCCCTCCACTTT. It is translated as CASSLASNSPLHF. The whole variable domain, remainder taken from reference TRBV5-5 and TRBJ1-6, is DAGVTQSPTHLIKTRGQQVTLRCSPISGHKSVSWYQQVLGQGPQFIFQYYEKEERGRGNFPDRFSARQFPNYSSELNVNALLLGDSALYLCASSLASNSPLHFGNGTRLTVT.

A single count supports this clone. The chain is built from TRBV11-2 and TRBJ1-3, with TRBD1 identical over 7 bases. Germline V gene lookup returns CDR1 SGHAT and CDR2 FQNNGV. The J segment lost 1 base and the V segment lost 4 bases, leaving 7 bases of the junction unmatched. CDR3 length: 16 residues. CDR3 sequence: CASSSIRGKSGNTIYF. CDR3 coding DNA: TGTGCCAGCAGCTCCATCAGGGGGAAGTCTGGAAACACCATATATTTT.

V usage is TRBV6-4 and J usage is TRBJ2-2; possible D gene TRBD1, 6 bases. Per the germline V gene, CDR1 is MRHNA and CDR2 is SNTAGT. V shed 6 bases and J shed 2 bases, with 10 bases lying between them. The CDR3 runs to 14 residues. CDR3 sequence reads: CASSLQGNTGELFF. The CDR3 DNA reads TGTGCCAGCAGCCTACAGGGAAACACCGGGGAGCTGTTTTTT.

J is TRBJ1-2 and V is TRBV16; 8 nucleotides match TRBD1. There are 15 residues in the CDR3. The germline V gene has CDR1 KGHSY and CDR2 FQNENV. J was trimmed by 4 bases and V by 2 bases; bases with no gene match: 6. Here the CDR3 DNA reads TGTGCCAGCAGCCAACCCGAACAGGGGGGCTATGGCTACACCTTC. This gives the protein CASSQPEQGGYGYTF.

The CDR3 spells CASSSGGVRQGINEKLFF. CDR3 nucleotide sequence: TGTGCCAGCAGCTCAGGGGGGGTGCGACAGGGCATTAATGAAAAACTGTTTTTT. The chain employs TRBV11-2 and TRBJ1-4, with 7 nucleotides matching TRBD1. The germline V gene has CDR1 SGHAT and CDR2 FQNNGV. This CDR3 has 18 amino acids. V was pared by 4 bases and J by 4 bases, with 15 bases of the junction left unmatched.

This sequence joins TRBV7-2 and TRBJ2-3; TRBD1 matches 8 bases. The CDR3 is 14 residues long. Looked up from germline, CDR1 is SGHTA and CDR2 is FQGNSA. J gave up 1 base and V 6 bases, and 3 bases lay outside the gene matches. The DNA for the CDR3 is TGTGCCAGCAGTGTGACAGGGGGCACAGATACGCAGTATTTT. This encodes CASSVTGGTDTQYF.